The source of this T cell receptor (beta chain) is a study of T cell responses to AZD1222 COVID-19 vaccine. Overall study context: Pooled together were second doses at about 4 or about 12 weeks. Whole-study findings and limits: Females outnumbered males among donors, who were mostly white British; clonal diversity was possibly underestimated. Targeting of unmutated variant regions was reportedly seen in nearly half of spike-specific TCRs. Among AZD1222 vaccinees, only six or seven were seropositive at baseline.

Here immunoSEQ multiplex PCR was the method, and the copy in TCRdb shows in-frame clones only, minus some. The sample consists of roughly 180,000 clones, 90% of them appearing once. The CDR3 runs 11 residues. Germline V gene data show CDR1 as SNHLY and CDR2 as FYNNEI. The ends were cut back, 4 bases at V and 4 bases at J, with 5 bases in the middle. Points on this clone: Its antigen is still unknown.

This sequence was found in an adult in good health. This sequence joins TRBV2 and TRBJ2-7, with D unclear. The input for sequencing was peripheral blood, taken on day 0 of AZD1222 vaccination. CDR3 residues: CASSVKYEQYF. The CDR3 nucleotides read TGTGCCAGCAGTGTTAAGTACGAGCAGTACTTC.